One sample yielded the 29 T cell receptor beta chains listed below, sequenced in a study of memory CD4+ T cells and cytomegalovirus serostatus. Single viable CD3+CD4+CD8-CD45RO+ cells were sorted as the memory CD4+ T cells. TCRdb's copy holds only in-frame clones and misses some; the assay was immunoSEQ multiplex PCR. The table lists approximately 44,000 clones, approximately 82% of them singletons, with around 2% in the top ten. Material: memory CD4+ T cells from blood. These receptors all come from an adult in good health and CMV-seronegative.

This clone was detected a few times. V gene TRBV9 combines with J gene TRBJ1-2; D not certain. V was shortened by 1 base and J by 3 bases, with 10 bases between the two germline ends. Germline values: CDR1 SGDLS, CDR2 YYNGEE. CDR3 length: 14 amino acids. The CDR3 region is CASSVSEGYYGYTF. The CDR3 DNA is TGTGCCAGCAGCGTAAGCGAGGGCTACTATGGCTACACCTTC.

This chain links TRBV7-9 with TRBJ1-1; D gene ambiguous. CDR1 and CDR2 from the germline V gene are SEHNR and FQNEAQ (reference sequence). V lost 1 base and J lost 0, with 12 bases in between. The CDR3 has 16 amino acids. The CDR3 bases are TGTGCCAGCAGCTTAGGTTCGGGGAGGATGAACACTGAAGCTTTCTTT. Translation: CASSLGSGRMNTEAFF.

The chain employs TRBV23-1 and TRBJ1-1, with 9 bases fitting TRBD1. TRBV23-1 belongs to the ORF category, with a function that is uncertain. This CDR3 has 18 amino acids. V lost 0 bases, J lost 1 base, and 9 bases stayed unmatched. The CDR3 nucleotides are TGCGCCAGCAGTCAATCCGAACCCCCGACAGGGGGGAACACTGAAGCTTTCTTT. The encoded protein is CASSQSEPPTGGNTEAFF.

This clone was seen only a few times. V gene TRBV6-5 combines with J gene TRBJ2-1, with 10 positions matching TRBD2. The length of the CDR3 is 15 residues. The V gene end was trimmed by 5 bases and the J gene end by 8 bases; junction bases not matched to a gene: 9. Germline V gene data show CDR1 as MNHEY and CDR2 as SVGAGI. The CDR3 is CASSKSGGERYEQFF. CDR3 nucleotides: TGTGCCAGCAGTAAGAGCGGGGGGGAGAGGTATGAGCAGTTCTTC.

In this sample, this clone turned up a few times. This chain uses TRBV19 with TRBJ2-3; D not certain. The germline V and J ends were trimmed by 7 bases and 5 bases, with 19 bases remaining between them. The CDR3 has 15 amino acids. Germline values: CDR1 LNHDA, CDR2 SQIVND (reference sequence). The CDR3, as DNA: TGTGCCAGTAATCCAATGGACGGAAGTAGAGATACGCAGTATTTT. Protein: CASNPMDGSRDTQYF. The full variable domain, its missing parts supplied by reference TRBV19 and TRBJ2-3, is DGGITQSPKYLFRKEGQNVTLSCEQNLNHDAMYWYRQDPGQGLRLIYYSQIVNDFQKGDIAEGYSVSREKKESFPLTVTSAQKNPTAFYLCASNPMDGSRDTQYFGPGTRLTVL.

The chain recombines TRBV6-1 with TRBJ1-1, with TRBD1 matching over 7 bases. After removal of 6 bases from V and 3 bases from J, the junction contained 4 bases not matched to a gene. The CDR3 consists of 13 residues. Germline CDR1 reads MNHNS; CDR2 reads SASEGT. This CDR3 reads CASRPTGYTEAFF. The CDR3 DNA reads as TGTGCCAGCAGACCGACAGGGTACACTGAAGCTTTCTTT.

The V gene is TRBV5-4, the J gene TRBJ2-7, with D perhaps TRBD2 (5 bases). V dropped 1 base and J dropped 4 bases, with 15 bases sitting between them. Looked up from germline, CDR1 is SGHNT and CDR2 is YYREEE (reference sequence). The CDR3 runs to 15 residues. This CDR3 reads CASSLRIGRGYEQYF. DNA of the CDR3: TGTGCCAGCAGCTTGAGAATCGGTCGGGGTTACGAGCAGTACTTC.

V is TRBV6-5 and J is TRBJ1-6; TRBD1 aligns across 12 bases. Germline lookup yields CDR1 MNHEY and CDR2 SVGAGI. J was trimmed by 8 bases and V by 5 bases; bases with no gene match: 4. The length of the CDR3 is 15 residues. DNA for the CDR3: TGTGCCAGCAGTCCGGGACAGGGGGCGGATTCACCCCTCCACTTT. As protein: CASSPGQGADSPLHF.

The gene calls are TRBV15 and TRBJ2-7; tentative D call: TRBD2 (5 bases). CDR1 is LNHNV and CDR2 is YYDKDF in the germline V gene (reference sequence). Trimming removed 0 bases at V and 6 bases at J, with 18 bases between. The CDR3 sequence is 16 residues long. DNA for the CDR3: TGTGCCACCAGCAGAGAAAAAGAAGGCCGGGGATCCGAGCAGTACTTC. It yields the protein CATSREKEGRGSEQYF.

The rearrangement joins TRBV12-5 to TRBJ2-7; the match to TRBD1 covers 10 bases. This CDR3 spans 20 amino acids. The germline V gene has CDR1 LGHNT and CDR2 FRNRAP. V was clipped by 1 base and J by 3 bases; unmatched bases: 18. As DNA, the CDR3 is TGTGCTAGTGGTTTGGCTCGGAGACAGGGGGCACTACCGGGAGGCTACGAGCAGTACTTC. Translation gives CASGLARRQGALPGGYEQYF.

The chain links TRBV2 to TRBJ2-1; possibly TRBD2 for D (5 bases). V dropped 4 bases and J dropped 3 bases, with 7 bases sitting between them. CDR3 length: 13 amino acids. In germline, CDR1 is SNHLY, CDR2 FYNNEI. This CDR3 is CASSVRDYNEQFF. CDR3 in DNA: TGTGCCAGCAGTGTCCGGGACTACAATGAGCAGTTCTTC.

This chain connects TRBV7-3 to TRBJ2-5, with 11 nucleotides matching TRBD2. The CDR3 runs 15 residues. Germline CDR1 reads SGHTA; CDR2 reads FQGTGA. With V trimmed by 6 bases and J by 0 bases, 3 bases remained unmatched. CDR3 nucleotides: TGTGCCAGCAGTCCTAGCGGGGGGTACCAAGAGACCCAGTACTTC. Amino acid sequence: CASSPSGGYQETQYF.

The chain is built from TRBV28 and TRBJ1-5, with unresolved D. This CDR3 is 15 amino acids long. Trimming left V 3 bases short and J 2 bases short, with 11 bases between. Germline V CDR1 and CDR2: MDHEN, SYDVKM. CDR3 protein: CASSFYGVGNQPQHF. The CDR3 DNA sequence: TGTGCCAGCAGTTTCTACGGGGTGGGCAATCAGCCCCAGCATTTT.

The rearrangement links TRBV19 to TRBJ1-1; TRBD1 aligns across 7 bases. V shed 6 bases, J shed 5 bases, and the junction held 12 bases outside the gene matches. The CDR3 length is 15 residues. Germline assignment: CDR1 LNHDA and CDR2 SQIVND (reference sequence). CDR3 region: CASSNPGGAKTEAFF. The CDR3 DNA reads as TGTGCCAGTAGCAATCCAGGGGGGGCGAAGACTGAAGCTTTCTTT.

The chain joins TRBV5-1 to TRBJ2-5; no reliable D call. The CDR3 has 13 amino acids. Germline CDR1 is SGHRS and CDR2 is YFSETQ. V was clipped by 0 bases and J by 5 bases, with 8 bases between them. The CDR3 region has the DNA TGCGCCAGCAGCTTGGGATCGGATGAGACCCAGTACTTC. Translation gives CASSLGSDETQYF. The complete variable domain, with remaining parts taken from reference TRBV5-1 and TRBJ2-5, reads KAGVTQTPRYLIKTRGQQVTLSCSPISGHRSVSWYQQTPGQGLQFLFEYFSETQRNKGNFPGRFSGRQFSNSRSEMNVSTLELGDSALYLCASSLGSDETQYFGPGTRLLVL.

In its sample, this clone was seen a few times. The rearrangement links TRBV30 to TRBJ2-5; 12 bases fit TRBD2. The CDR3 covers 16 residues. Germline lookup yields CDR1 GTSNPN and CDR2 SVGIG (reference sequence). V lost 3 bases and J lost 7; bases outside the gene matches: 12. Here the CDR3 DNA reads TGTGCCTGGAGCCCGACTAGCGGGGGTTTTGGTTCGACCCAGTACTTC. It encodes CAWSPTSGGFGSTQYF.

This clone was recorded only once. CDR3 coding DNA: TGTGCCTGGAGTAGGGGCCCCTTAAAGCCCCAGCATTTT. It is translated as CAWSRGPLKPQHF. The V gene is TRBV30, the J gene TRBJ1-5, with D perhaps TRBD1 (5 bases). Germline CDR1 and CDR2: GTSNPN and SVGIG (reference sequence). The CDR3 consists of 13 residues. The V and J ends lost 2 bases and 8 bases respectively, with 13 bases between them.

The chain combines TRBV4-1 with TRBJ2-2, with D tentatively TRBD2 (6 bases). V shed 2 bases and J shed 5 bases, with 18 bases lying between them. Germline V gives CDR1 MGHRA, CDR2 YSYEKL. The CDR3 sequence is 17 residues long. CDR3 sequence reads: CASSQPILTSITGELFF. CDR3 coding DNA: TGCGCCAGCAGCCAACCCATTCTGACTAGTATAACCGGGGAGCTGTTTTTT.

The chain links TRBV5-1 to TRBJ2-7; 11 positions match TRBD1. The junction had 9 bases not matched to a gene; V was cut back by 4 bases and J by 3 bases. Germline V CDR1 and CDR2: SGHRS, YFSETQ. The CDR3 has 16 residues. DNA for the CDR3: TGCGCCAGCAGCAAAGGGACAGGGGGAAATTTCTACGAGCAGTACTTC. Translation: CASSKGTGGNFYEQYF.

The rearrangement uses TRBV11-3 and TRBJ2-3; D may be TRBD2 (6 bases). The CDR3 spans 14 residues. The ends were cut back, 6 bases at V and 4 bases at J, with 14 bases in the middle. Germline-derived CDR1 and CDR2 are SGHNT and YENEEA. CDR3 coding DNA: TGTGCCAGCAGTGAAGGCGGGGCCTCAGATACGCAGTATTTT. Its protein is CASSEGGASDTQYF.

Only one count was recorded for this clone. The genes are TRBV9 and TRBJ2-2; maybe TRBD2 (7 bases). CDR1 and CDR2 from the germline V gene are SGDLS and YYNGEE. V lost 4 bases, J lost 0 bases, and 13 bases lay in between. The CDR3 covers 16 residues. CDR3 in amino acids: CASSRQGRANTGELFF. DNA for the CDR3: TGTGCCAGCAGCCGCCAGGGGAGGGCGAACACCGGGGAGCTGTTTTTT.

In this sample, this clone turned up once. The chain's CDR3 is CASSLGLLTDTQYF. The CDR3 DNA reads as TGTGCCAGCAGCTTAGGACTTCTCACAGATACGCAGTATTTT. The chain couples TRBV7-9 to TRBJ2-3; D gene ambiguous. CDR3 size: 14 residues. Between the trimmed V and J ends, which lost 1 base and 2 bases, there was a span of 7 bases. Germline CDR1 and CDR2: SEHNR and FQNEAQ (reference sequence).

This chain uses TRBV2 with TRBJ2-7; D assignment may be TRBD1 or TRBD2 (5 bases each). This CDR3 region has 10 residues. Germline CDR1 is SNHLY and CDR2 is FYNNEI. The germline V and J ends were trimmed by 8 bases and 6 bases, with 8 bases remaining between them. The CDR3 DNA sequence: TGTGCCAGCGGGGGTGCCGAGCAGTACTTC. Its protein product is CASGGAEQYF.

The V call is TRBV11-3, the J call TRBJ1-2; 9 bases are a match to TRBD1. CDR1 SGHNT and CDR2 YENEEA come from the germline V gene. V was clipped by 2 bases and J by 8 bases; unmatched bases: 6. This CDR3 is 14 amino acids long. CDR3 sequence: CASSLKGQGIGYTF. The CDR3 DNA reads TGTGCCAGCAGCTTAAAAGGACAGGGGATAGGCTACACCTTC.

This sequence joins TRBV5-1 and TRBJ2-5; no clear D gene. The V gene lost 0 bases and the J gene lost 5 bases, with 11 bases spanning the gap. The CDR3 loop spans 14 amino acids. The germline V gene has CDR1 SGHRS and CDR2 YFSETQ. CDR3 in amino acids: CASSLGGTGETQYF. CDR3 nucleotide sequence: TGCGCCAGCAGCTTGGGGGGTACTGGGGAGACCCAGTACTTC.

This chain uses TRBV4-1 with TRBJ2-1; 11 positions agree with TRBD2. CDR1 and CDR2 from the germline V gene are MGHRA and YSYEKL. The ends lost 2 bases at V and 7 bases at J; junction bases unmatched: 10. This CDR3 has 17 amino acids. CDR3 in amino acids: CASSQTDLGLAGNEQFF. The CDR3, as DNA: TGCGCCAGCAGCCAAACGGACTTAGGACTAGCGGGTAATGAGCAGTTCTTC.

The rearrangement uses TRBV4-2 and TRBJ2-5; 14 bases map to TRBD2. Germline CDR1 LGHNA, CDR2 YNFKEQ. J was trimmed by 5 bases and V by 1 base; bases with no gene match: 0. This CDR3 comprises 15 residues. CDR3 DNA sequence: TGTGCCAGCAGCCAAGGGACTAGCGGGGGGGAGACCCAGTACTTC. It codes for CASSQGTSGGETQYF.

By sample share, this clone is medium-sized (0.01 to 0.1%). The gene calls are TRBV2 and TRBJ2-6; 7 bases align to TRBD1. The CDR3 spans 13 residues. Germline CDR1 reads SNHLY; CDR2 reads FYNNEI. V shed 9 bases and J 2 bases; nucleotides not matched to a gene: 1. CDR3 in amino acids: CARQGTGANVLTF. The CDR3 DNA sequence: TGTGCCAGACAGGGGACTGGGGCCAACGTCCTGACTTTC.

V is TRBV5-4 and J is TRBJ1-4, with no clear D. Germline V gene data show CDR1 as SGHNT and CDR2 as YYREEE (reference sequence). The CDR3 has 16 residues. The V and J ends lost 0 bases and 10 bases respectively, with 19 bases between them. CDR3 sequence: CASSLAGDYPEGKLFF. The DNA for the CDR3 is TGTGCCAGCAGCTTGGCAGGAGACTATCCCGAAGGAAAACTGTTTTTT.